A single sample gave rise to the 28 T cell receptor beta chains below, sequenced in a study of blood T cell repertoires in COVID-19. Clones were read by immunoSEQ multiplex PCR, and TCRdb kept only the in-frame ones, dropping some. This sample carries about 66,000 clones, approximately 89% of them seen once, and the ten largest clones take roughly 1.4%. The sequenced sample consisted of peripheral blood. These receptors all come from a man aged 55-75 years with acute or convalescent COVID-19.

As to this clone: The same CDR3 can be traced to other DNA sequences in this sample. The chain has TRBV6-5 and TRBJ1-6; D remains ambiguous. The CDR3 runs 14 residues. Deletions cut 6 bases from V and 5 bases from J, with 11 bases between. CDR1 MNHEY and CDR2 SVGAGI come from the germline V gene. CDR3 amino acids: CASRRTVDNSPLHF. The CDR3 DNA follows: TGTGCCAGCAGGAGAACGGTGGATAATTCACCCCTCCACTTT.

This sequence joins TRBV4-1 and TRBJ1-4; the D gene is possibly TRBD1 (5 bases). V was clipped by 0 bases and J by 8 bases, with 13 bases between them. The length of the CDR3 is 15 residues. Germline V lookup: CDR1 MGHRA, CDR2 YSYEKL. The CDR3 nucleotides are TGCGCCAGCAGCCAAGAAGGGGCAGGAAGGGAAAAACTGTTTTTT. Translation gives CASSQEGAGREKLFF.

J is TRBJ2-1 and V is TRBV2, with D possibly matching TRBD2 (5 bases). The V and J ends lost 0 bases and 8 bases respectively, with 14 bases between them. From germline, CDR1 is SNHLY and CDR2 FYNNEI. The CDR3 spans 15 residues. CDR3 sequence reads: CASSEASGGNYEQFF. The CDR3 DNA reads as TGTGCCAGCAGTGAAGCGAGCGGCGGTAATTATGAGCAGTTCTTC.

This chain joins TRBV19 and TRBJ1-1; TRBD1 agrees at 7 bases. The length of the CDR3 is 16 residues. V gave up 4 bases and J gave up 0 bases; unmatched junction bases: 8. Germline CDR1 LNHDA, CDR2 SQIVND (reference sequence). The CDR3 coding sequence is TGTGCCAGTAGTACTAACAGGGGTTTTGTGAACACTGAAGCTTTCTTT. Its translation is CASSTNRGFVNTEAFF.

V is TRBV10-3 and J is TRBJ2-3, with 11 bases matching TRBD2. The V gene's germline CDR1 is ENHRY and CDR2 SYGVKD. The CDR3 runs 18 residues. Losses at the gene ends were 7 bases for V and 1 base for J; bases not matched to a gene: 13. CDR3 DNA: TGTGCCATCAAGACCGGGACTAGCGGCCCTCGAGGCACAGATACGCAGTATTTT. The encoded protein is CAIKTGTSGPRGTDTQYF.

The rearrangement joins TRBV7-9 to TRBJ1-1, with D tentatively TRBD1 (6 bases). V was cut by 5 bases and J by 3 bases, with 16 bases left in between. The CDR3 has 15 residues. Germline CDR1 SEHNR, CDR2 FQNEAQ (reference sequence). The CDR3 here is CASSTDRPRYTEAFF. The CDR3 DNA reads as TGTGCCAGCAGCACCGACAGGCCGCGCTACACTGAAGCTTTCTTT. Full variable domain (remainder filled in from reference TRBV7-9 and TRBJ1-1): DTGVSQNPRHKITKRGQNVTFRCDPISEHNRLYWYRQTLGQGPEFLTYFQNEAQLEKSRLLSDRFSAERPKGSFSTLEIQRTEQGDSAMYLCASSTDRPRYTEAFFGQGTRLTVV.

The V and J genes are TRBV7-3 and TRBJ1-6, with 10 bases matching TRBD1. This CDR3 spans 15 amino acids. Germline CDR1 SGHTA, CDR2 FQGTGA. V was pared by 1 base and J by 10 bases, with 4 bases of the junction left unmatched. This chain's CDR3 is CASSLNRDRGSPLHF. The CDR3 DNA reads TGTGCCAGCAGCTTAAACCGGGACAGGGGATCACCCCTCCACTTT.

This rearrangement joins TRBV5-1 to TRBJ2-1, with 11 positions matching TRBD2. CDR1 SGHRS and CDR2 YFSETQ come from the germline V gene. The CDR3 length is 15 residues. V lost 2 bases to trimming and J lost 4 bases; unmatched junction nucleotides: 2. Here the CDR3 DNA reads TGCGCCAGCAGCTTTAGCGGGGGGGCATACAATGAGCAGTTCTTC. This codes for CASSFSGGAYNEQFF.

The chain uses TRBV21-1 and TRBJ2-3; TRBD1 reflects the table's D call only, with no check against the DNA. TRBV21-1 represents a pseudogene. CDR3 length: 17 amino acids. The CDR3 coding sequence is TGTGCCAGCAGCAAATGGGCGCAACAGGGTGCGGCAGATACGCAGTATTTT. This gives the protein CASSKWAQQGAADTQYF.

Here the CDR3 DNA reads TGTGCCAGCAGCCGAAACCATTATGGGGGGGGCTATAATGAAAAACTGTTTTTT. Translated: CASSRNHYGGGYNEKLFF. The chain carries TRBV11-2 and TRBJ1-4; a possible D gene is TRBD1 (6 bases). Trimming took 5 bases from V and 4 from J, leaving 23 bases between them. The germline gives CDR1 SGHAT, CDR2 FQNNGV. This CDR3 has 18 residues.

This chain links TRBV29-1 with TRBJ1-1; no firm D call. CDR3 size: 14 residues. The germline CDR1 and CDR2 sequences are SQVTM and ANQGSEA. V was cut by 2 bases and J by 4 bases, with 14 bases left in between. Here the CDR3 DNA reads TGCAGCGTTGAAAGAGAGACAAAAGGCACTGAAGCTTTCTTT. Protein product: CSVERETKGTEAFF.

V and J are TRBV4-1 and TRBJ1-4; D might be TRBD1 (6 bases). Trimming shortened V by 8 bases and J by 8 bases, and 21 bases separated the two germline ends. CDR1 and CDR2 (germline): MGHRA, YSYEKL. The CDR3 consists of 15 residues. The CDR3 DNA reads TGCGCCAGCGCCGATAGGGGGGGCATAAGGGAAAAACTGTTTTTT. Its protein is CASADRGGIREKLFF.

The chain employs TRBV6-5 and TRBJ2-2, with D possibly TRBD1 on 6 matching bases. CDR1 and CDR2 (germline): MNHEY, SVGAGI. With 7 bases removed from V and 4 bases from J, the gap between germline ends came to 13 bases. The CDR3 sequence is 14 residues long. CDR3 coding DNA: TGTGCCAGCATCAATACAGGGACCACCGGGGAGCTGTTTTTT. Protein: CASINTGTTGELFF.

The rearrangement uses TRBV4-2 and TRBJ1-4; D ambiguous. Between the trimmed V and J ends, which lost 3 bases and 6 bases, there was a span of 8 bases. Germline CDR1 LGHNA, CDR2 YNFKEQ. The length of the CDR3 is 13 residues. The CDR3 DNA follows: TGTGCCAGCAGCCAGACGGGATATGAAAAACTGTTTTTT. This codes for CASSQTGYEKLFF.

The rearrangement uses TRBV4-1 and TRBJ1-3, with TRBD1 matching 9 bases. Germline V gives CDR1 MGHRA, CDR2 YSYEKL. The CDR3 runs 16 residues. V dropped 4 bases and J dropped 0; count of bases not matched to a gene: 4. The CDR3 protein is CASSLGQGDSGNTIYF. The CDR3 DNA reads as TGCGCCAGCAGCCTGGGACAGGGCGACTCTGGAAACACCATATATTTT.

V is TRBV15 and J is TRBJ1-5; tentative D call: TRBD1 (5 bases). Per germline, CDR1 LNHNV and CDR2 YYDKDF (reference sequence). V was trimmed by 6 bases and J by 2 bases, leaving 11 bases between them. The length of the CDR3 is 14 residues. CDR3 nucleotides: TGTGCCACCAGTCAAGGGGTTGGCAATCAGCCCCAGCATTTT. This gives the protein CATSQGVGNQPQHF.

This chain joins TRBV27 and TRBJ2-1, with 8 bases that match TRBD2. Per the germline V gene, CDR1 is MNHEY and CDR2 is SMNVEV (reference sequence). Trimming at V came to 3 bases and at J to 5 bases, leaving 6 bases not matched to a gene. This CDR3 is 15 amino acids long. In nucleotides, the CDR3 is TGTGCCAGCAGTTTCGGCGGGGGGACCAACAATGAGCAGTTCTTC. It yields the protein CASSFGGGTNNEQFF.

The rearrangement links TRBV24-1 to TRBJ2-3; D unclear. V lost 2 bases to trimming and J lost 2 bases, with 10 bases between them. Germline V gene sequence: CDR1 KGHDR, CDR2 SFDVKD. The CDR3 runs 15 residues. CDR3 bases: TGTGCCACCAGTGATTCTTCCGAGGTCACAGATACGCAGTATTTT. It yields the protein CATSDSSEVTDTQYF.

The rearrangement links TRBV9 to TRBJ2-2; unclear D gene. The CDR3 is made up of 12 amino acids. V was pared by 5 bases and J by 4 bases, with 6 bases between. CDR1 and CDR2 from the germline V gene are SGDLS and YYNGEE. This CDR3 reads CASRQVTGELFF. The CDR3 DNA reads TGTGCCAGCAGACAAGTCACCGGGGAGCTGTTTTTT.

As regards this clone: Other DNA sequences in this sample translate to the same CDR3. V is TRBV7-9 and J is TRBJ2-7, with D maybe TRBD1 (6 bases). The CDR3 loop spans 14 amino acids. V was shortened by 4 bases and J by 2 bases, with 12 bases between the two germline ends. Germline loops: CDR1 SEHNR, CDR2 FQNEAQ (reference sequence). DNA of the CDR3: TGTGCCAGCAGCTCGGCTAACAGGGCCTACGAGCAGTACTTC. It translates to CASSSANRAYEQYF.

This clone occurred a few times. This chain links TRBV9 with TRBJ2-1; 9 bases are shared with TRBD2. V trimming: 1 base; J trimming: 4 bases; junction bases outside the gene matches: 3. Germline assignment: CDR1 SGDLS and CDR2 YYNGEE. CDR3 size: 15 residues. The CDR3 loop reads CASSVRLAVYNEQFF. CDR3 coding DNA: TGTGCCAGCAGCGTACGACTAGCGGTATACAATGAGCAGTTCTTC.

The V and J genes are TRBV19 and TRBJ1-1; D is unresolved. V was cut by 6 bases and J by 3 bases, with 14 bases left in between. CDR1 and CDR2 from the germline V gene are LNHDA and SQIVND (reference sequence). This CDR3 spans 14 amino acids. The CDR3 DNA reads as TGTGCCAGTAGATTTGGGGAGAGAGACACTGAAGCTTTCTTT. The encoded protein is CASRFGERDTEAFF. Supplemented by reference TRBV19 and TRBJ1-1, the full variable domain reads DGGITQSPKYLFRKEGQNVTLSCEQNLNHDAMYWYRQDPGQGLRLIYYSQIVNDFQKGDIAEGYSVSREKKESFPLTVTSAQKNPTAFYLCASRFGERDTEAFFGQGTRLTVV.

The V call is TRBV5-1, the J call TRBJ2-4; perhaps TRBD1 as D (5 bases). V lost 5 bases and J 6 bases, leaving 15 bases between the germline ends. The germline gives CDR1 SGHRS, CDR2 YFSETQ. The length of the CDR3 is 14 residues. CDR3 sequence (DNA): TGCGCCAGCAGATTATCAGGGATTAGAAACATTCAGTACTTC. This sequence encodes CASRLSGIRNIQYF.

The chain has TRBV19 and TRBJ1-5, with 10 bases that match TRBD1. V was pared by 5 bases and J by 6 bases, with 4 bases of the junction left unmatched. This CDR3 contains 14 residues. Germline V gene lookup returns CDR1 LNHDA and CDR2 SQIVND (reference sequence). CDR3 protein: CASSADRGPQPQHF. DNA for the CDR3: TGTGCCAGTAGTGCCGACAGGGGGCCTCAGCCCCAGCATTTT.

This chain joins TRBV5-1 and TRBJ1-2, with 9 positions matching TRBD1. Looked up from germline, CDR1 is SGHRS and CDR2 is YFSETQ. V lost 3 bases and J lost 4; bases outside the gene matches: 7. The CDR3 totals 15 residues. The CDR3 reads CASSSGGQGSYGYTF. CDR3 DNA sequence: TGCGCCAGCAGCTCGGGGGGACAGGGATCCTATGGCTACACCTTC.

The chain couples TRBV6-4 to TRBJ1-5; D uncertain. The V gene's germline CDR1 is MRHNA and CDR2 SNTAGT. This CDR3 region has 12 residues. V was cut by 2 bases and J by 5 bases, with 4 bases left in between. CDR3 sequence reads: CASSDEDQPQHF. CDR3 DNA sequence: TGTGCCAGCAGTGACGAGGATCAGCCCCAGCATTTT.

The rearrangement links TRBV5-4 to TRBJ2-1, with TRBD2 identical over 9 bases. Germline V CDR1 and CDR2: SGHNT, YYREEE (reference sequence). The CDR3 covers 16 residues. Unmatched junction bases numbered 6, after V lost 4 bases and J lost 1 base. The CDR3 protein is CASSSPSGESYNEQFF. Written as DNA, the CDR3 is TGTGCCAGCAGCAGTCCTAGCGGGGAATCCTACAATGAGCAGTTCTTC.

In DNA form, the CDR3 reads TGTGCCAGCAGCCAACCGGGGGATCGAGGCACCGGGGAGCTGTTTTTT. The encoded protein is CASSQPGDRGTGELFF. The V gene is TRBV5-4, the J gene TRBJ2-2; TRBD2 is a possible D gene (6 bases). Germline values: CDR1 SGHNT, CDR2 YYREEE (reference sequence). The CDR3 is 16 residues long. V was shortened by 4 bases and J by 4 bases, with 17 bases between the two germline ends.